Below are 3 T cell receptor beta chains sequenced from a single sample in a study of T cell changes during pregnancy in multiple sclerosis. The protocol was immunoSEQ multiplex PCR, while the TCRdb copy is restricted to in-frame clones and leaves out a portion. The profile shows some 16,000 clones, 80% to 90% of them singletons. The specimen was CD8+ T cells from peripheral blood mononuclear cells, collected in the second trimester of pregnancy. The receptors were gathered from a female donor in good health, enrolled as a control in a pregnancy study.

The rearrangement links TRBV4-3 to TRBJ2-5; 9 bases fit TRBD2. Germline trimming cut 5 bases from V and 5 bases from J; bases unmatched to any gene: 9. Germline-derived CDR1 and CDR2 are LGHNA and YSLEER. This CDR3 comprises 15 residues. The CDR3 DNA reads as TGCGCCAGCAGCTCCAACAGCGGGGGGCCGGAGACCCAGTACTTC. Translated, it gives CASSSNSGGPETQYF.

The rearrangement links TRBV6-5 to TRBJ1-5; 9 bases line up with TRBD1. This CDR3 spans 15 amino acids. The V gene end was trimmed by 6 bases and the J gene end by 6 bases; junction bases not matched to a gene: 9. The germline CDR1 and CDR2 sequences are MNHEY and SVGAGI. The CDR3 DNA follows: TGTGCCAGCAGCCCTACAGGGGGCGAGGGTCAGCCCCAGCATTTT. Its translation is CASSPTGGEGQPQHF.

By frequency in the sample, this clone is medium-sized. This chain joins TRBV2 and TRBJ2-7; D is unclear. The CDR3 totals 16 residues. The germline V gene encodes CDR1 SNHLY and CDR2 FYNNEI. Trimming removed 3 bases at V and 2 bases at J, with 17 bases between. The CDR3 reads CASSESRGPPPYEQYF. Written as DNA, the CDR3 is TGTGCCAGCAGTGAGTCTAGAGGCCCGCCTCCCTACGAGCAGTACTTC.